The 21 T cell receptor beta chains given below trace back to one sample, sequenced in a study of cytomegalovirus exposure and HLA in healthy donors. Researchers ran the PCR with 60 Vbeta and 13 Jbeta primers. TCRdb's copy holds only in-frame clones and misses some; the assay was immunoSEQ multiplex PCR. The sample holds about 160,000 clones, about four fifths seen once. Sequencing input: PBMCs. Receptor source: a girl aged 10 to 17 in good health and CMV-seropositive.

V and J are TRBV6-5 and TRBJ1-5; 7 nucleotides agree with TRBD1. In germline, CDR1 is MNHEY, CDR2 SVGAGI. This CDR3 is built from 13 residues. The ends lost 5 bases at V and 5 bases at J; junction bases unmatched: 3. The CDR3 is CASSITGDQPQHF. The CDR3 DNA is TGTGCCAGCAGTATAACAGGGGATCAGCCCCAGCATTTT.

This clone was picked up a small number of times. The V call is TRBV5-1, the J call TRBJ2-1, with 9 bases matching TRBD1. CDR3 length equals 16 residues. J was trimmed by 0 bases and V by 4 bases; bases with no gene match: 5. The V gene's germline CDR1 is SGHRS and CDR2 YFSETQ. The CDR3 here is CASSRTTGGSYNEQFF. DNA for the CDR3: TGCGCCAGCAGCCGCACGACAGGGGGCTCCTACAATGAGCAGTTCTTC.

The chain carries TRBV19 and TRBJ1-1; D is perhaps TRBD1 (6 bases). V lost 3 bases to trimming and J lost 0 bases, with 23 bases between them. The germline V gene encodes CDR1 LNHDA and CDR2 SQIVND (reference sequence). The CDR3 spans 19 residues. Here the CDR3 reads CASSIAYCRGFPMNTEAFF. The DNA of the CDR3 is TGTGCCAGTAGTATTGCGTATTGCAGGGGATTCCCTATGAACACTGAAGCTTTCTTT.

This chain joins TRBV6-1 and TRBJ2-3; D may be TRBD2 (6 bases). Trimming removed 1 base from V and 3 bases from J, with 11 bases in between. The length of the CDR3 is 15 residues. The V gene's germline CDR1 is MNHNS and CDR2 SASEGT. The CDR3 loop is CASSEVAGGTDTQYF. Here the CDR3 DNA reads TGTGCCAGCAGTGAAGTGGCCGGGGGAACAGATACGCAGTATTTT.

V usage is TRBV5-1 and J usage is TRBJ2-3; 9 bases line up with TRBD2. The CDR3 is 15 amino acids. Germline V gene data show CDR1 as SGHRS and CDR2 as YFSETQ. J was trimmed by 4 bases and V by 3 bases; bases with no gene match: 6. CDR3 nucleotides: TGCGCCAGCAGCTCTGCGGGAGGGCCGGCAGATACGCAGTATTTT. It specifies CASSSAGGPADTQYF.

V and J are TRBV6-6 and TRBJ2-6, with unresolved D. The V end was cut by 0 bases, the J end by 2 bases, with 5 bases between. Germline CDR1 is MNHNY and CDR2 is SVGAGI (reference sequence). This CDR3 region has 15 residues. In DNA form, the CDR3 reads TGTGCCAGCAGTTACTCGAACACTGGGGCCAACGTCCTGACTTTC. This gives the protein CASSYSNTGANVLTF.

The V gene is TRBV6-6, the J gene TRBJ2-3, with 8 bases matching TRBD2. Trimming took 2 bases from V and 7 from J; bases not matched to a gene: 8. Per germline, CDR1 MNHNY and CDR2 SVGAGI (reference sequence). The CDR3 spans 15 residues. The CDR3 DNA sequence: TGTGCCAGCAGTTACCCCCAGGGACTAGTCAATACGCAGTATTTT. It encodes CASSYPQGLVNTQYF.

This clone was counted a few times. The J gene is TRBJ1-2, the V gene TRBV25-1; D is uncertain. CDR3 length: 11 amino acids. Trimming removed 3 bases from V and 8 bases from J, with 7 bases in between. The germline CDR1 and CDR2 sequences are MGHDK and SYGVNS. The CDR3 region has the DNA TGTGCCAGCAGTGACAGTATGGGCTACACCTTC. Translation: CASSDSMGYTF.

This chain connects TRBV10-2 to TRBJ1-2, with a weak D call TRBD1 (5 bases). Germline V lookup: CDR1 WSHSY, CDR2 SAAADI. Deletions cut 6 bases from V and 3 bases from J, with 20 bases between. The CDR3 totals 16 residues. The CDR3 reads CASSGLTDDGDYGYTF. The CDR3 nucleotides read TGCGCCAGCAGCGGCCTGACAGACGATGGCGACTATGGCTACACCTTC.

The chain uses TRBV4-1 and TRBJ2-1, with 7 bases aligning to TRBD2. The J segment lost 14 bases and the V segment lost 4 bases, leaving 14 bases of the junction unmatched. The CDR3 length is 14 residues. CDR1 and CDR2 (germline): MGHRA, YSYEKL. The CDR3 DNA reads TGCGCCAGCAGCCTTGGGCTAGCGGAAACCCTGGAGTTCTTC. It is translated as CASSLGLAETLEFF.

The chain carries TRBV21-1 and TRBJ1-2. TRBV21-1 is shown as a pseudogene. CDR3 length: 13 residues. The CDR3 region is CASSKVDGRGYTF. The CDR3 nucleotides read TGTGCCAGCAGCAAAGTTGACGGGAGAGGCTACACCTTC.

The chain recombines TRBV12-5 with TRBJ1-3; maybe TRBD1 (5 bases). The V gene's germline CDR1 is LGHNT and CDR2 FRNRAP. This CDR3 comprises 12 residues. The ends were cut back, 5 bases at V and 8 bases at J, with 10 bases in the middle. The CDR3 sequence is CASGTGGDTIYF. The CDR3, as DNA: TGTGCTAGTGGTACGGGGGGGGACACCATATATTTT.

The V call is TRBV7-8, the J call TRBJ2-5; D not resolved. V dropped 7 bases and J dropped 1 base, with 10 bases sitting between them. Per the germline V gene, CDR1 is SGHVS and CDR2 is FQNEAQ. There are 13 residues in the CDR3. This CDR3 is CASNGWAQETQYF. The DNA of the CDR3 is TGTGCCAGCAATGGGTGGGCCCAAGAGACCCAGTACTTC.

V is TRBV5-1 and J is TRBJ2-1, with 9 bases matching TRBD2. The CDR3 spans 17 residues. CDR1 is SGHRS and CDR2 is YFSETQ in the germline V gene. J was trimmed by 7 bases and V by 3 bases; bases with no gene match: 14. CDR3: CASSSGGGSGSWNEQFF. The CDR3 DNA reads as TGCGCCAGCAGCTCGGGGGGCGGTAGCGGGAGCTGGAATGAGCAGTTCTTC.

The chain links TRBV7-8 to TRBJ2-2; tentative D call: TRBD1 (6 bases). Per germline, CDR1 SGHVS and CDR2 FQNEAQ. The V end lost 5 bases, the J end lost 0 bases, and 13 bases lay between the germline ends. The CDR3 has 16 amino acids. In nucleotides, the CDR3 is TGTGCCAGCAGCAACAAGAGGACAGCGAACACCGGGGAGCTGTTTTTT. It codes for CASSNKRTANTGELFF.

The chain carries TRBV19 and TRBJ2-3; 10 nucleotides agree with TRBD2. Trimming at V came to 6 bases and at J to 7 bases, leaving 4 bases not matched to a gene. This CDR3 is 13 amino acids long. Germline-derived CDR1 and CDR2 are LNHDA and SQIVND (reference sequence). CDR3 residues: CASRTSGNNTQYF. Here the CDR3 DNA reads TGTGCCAGTAGAACTAGCGGGAATAATACGCAGTATTTT.

This chain links TRBV10-2 with TRBJ1-1, with TRBD1 as a possible D gene (5 bases). This CDR3 has 17 amino acids. The germline CDR1 and CDR2 sequences are WSHSY and SAAADI. V was clipped by 0 bases and J by 6 bases, with 20 bases between them. CDR3 nucleotide sequence: TGCGCCAGCAGTGAGTCGACACCTGGCAGGGTCCCTTCTGAAGCTTTCTTT. Translation: CASSESTPGRVPSEAFF.

This clone was recorded once. The chain has TRBV7-2 and TRBJ2-2, with D uncertain. There are 14 residues in the CDR3. Trimming removed 4 bases at V and 4 bases at J, with 10 bases between. CDR1 is SGHTA, CDR2 FQGNSA, per germline. CDR3: CASSSQGGTGELFF. Here the CDR3 DNA reads TGTGCCAGCAGCTCCCAAGGCGGCACCGGGGAGCTGTTTTTT.

As to this clone: The same CDR3 can be traced to other DNA sequences in this sample. The gene calls are TRBV5-6 and TRBJ1-4; possible D gene TRBD1, 6 bases. Germline lookup yields CDR1 SGHDT and CDR2 YYEEEE. V dropped 4 bases and J dropped 8 bases, with 21 bases sitting between them. This CDR3 is 16 amino acids long. The CDR3 reads CASSRRGGGLGEKLFF. Here the CDR3 DNA reads TGTGCCAGCAGCAGAAGGGGCGGGGGGCTGGGAGAAAAACTGTTTTTT.

The CDR3 loop is CASTDPFSTGELFF. CDR3 nucleotide sequence: TGTGCCAGCACAGATCCTTTCTCGACCGGGGAGCTGTTTTTT. The rearrangement joins TRBV6-6 to TRBJ2-2, with D unclear. Germline lookup yields CDR1 MNHNY and CDR2 SVGAGI (reference sequence). Trimming cost V 7 bases and J 5 bases, with 14 bases left between them. This CDR3 is built from 14 residues.

The chain employs TRBV11-3 and TRBJ2-1; weak D call: TRBD2 (7 bases). The germline gives CDR1 SGHNT, CDR2 YENEEA. Trimming shortened V by 5 bases and J by 9 bases, and 14 bases separated the two germline ends. CDR3 length: 13 amino acids. The CDR3 protein is CASSHSRGAEQFF. In nucleotides, the CDR3 is TGTGCCAGCAGCCACTCTCGGGGGGCTGAGCAGTTCTTC.